This T cell receptor (beta chain) is drawn from a study of T cell responses to AZD1222 COVID-19 vaccine. Study outcomes and limitations: In all cases, repertoires were sampled only after the peak T cell response.

V was clipped by 7 bases and J by 1 base; unmatched bases: 3. This CDR3 is built from 14 residues. Germline CDR1 reads SEHNR; CDR2 reads FQNEAQ (reference sequence). This clone was picked up one time. Its specificity is unknown. Some clones are missing from TCRdb's copy, which holds only in-frame ones; the method was immunoSEQ multiplex PCR. Among tens of thousands of clones listed, around nine tenths were seen once. The chain is built from TRBV7-9 and TRBJ1-3, with 8 nucleotides matching TRBD1. The source is an adult in good health. This specimen consisted of peripheral blood, obtained on day 0 of MenACWY control vaccination. The CDR3 reads CASTRGQSGNTIYF. In DNA, the CDR3 is TGTGCCAGCACCAGGGGGCAGTCTGGAAACACCATATATTTT.